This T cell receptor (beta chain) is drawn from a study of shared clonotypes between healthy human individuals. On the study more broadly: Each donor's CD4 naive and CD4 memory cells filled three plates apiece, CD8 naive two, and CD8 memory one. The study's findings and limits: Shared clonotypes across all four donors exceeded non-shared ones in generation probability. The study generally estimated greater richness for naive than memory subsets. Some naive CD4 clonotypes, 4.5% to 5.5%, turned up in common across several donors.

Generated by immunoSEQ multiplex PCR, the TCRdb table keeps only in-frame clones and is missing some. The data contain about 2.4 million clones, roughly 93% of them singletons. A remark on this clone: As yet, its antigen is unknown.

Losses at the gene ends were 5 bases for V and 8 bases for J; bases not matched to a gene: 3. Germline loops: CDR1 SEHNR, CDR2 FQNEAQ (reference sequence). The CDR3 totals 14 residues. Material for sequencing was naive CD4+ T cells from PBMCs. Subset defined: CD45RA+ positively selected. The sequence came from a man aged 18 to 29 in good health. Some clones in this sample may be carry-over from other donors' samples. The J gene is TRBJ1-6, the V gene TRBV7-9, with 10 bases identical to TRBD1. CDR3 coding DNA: TGTGCCAGCAGCCTAGGACAGGGGGATTCACCCCTCCACTTT. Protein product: CASSLGQGDSPLHF.